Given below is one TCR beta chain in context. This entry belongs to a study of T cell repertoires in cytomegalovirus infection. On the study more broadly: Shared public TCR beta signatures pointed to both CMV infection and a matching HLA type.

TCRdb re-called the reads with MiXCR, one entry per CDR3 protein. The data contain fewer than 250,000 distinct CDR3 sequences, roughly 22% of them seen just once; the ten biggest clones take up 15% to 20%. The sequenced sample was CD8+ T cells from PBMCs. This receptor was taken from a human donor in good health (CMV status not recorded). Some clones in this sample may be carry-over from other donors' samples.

DNA for the CDR3: TGTGCCAGCAGCTTCGGCTTCTACAATGAGCAGTTCTTC. Protein sequence: CASSFGFYNEQFF. The chain employs TRBV7-9 and TRBJ2-1, with D unclear. Germline lookup yields CDR1 SEHNR and CDR2 FQNEAQ (reference sequence). The V end was cut by 3 bases, the J end by 3 bases, with 6 bases between. The CDR3 is made up of 13 amino acids.